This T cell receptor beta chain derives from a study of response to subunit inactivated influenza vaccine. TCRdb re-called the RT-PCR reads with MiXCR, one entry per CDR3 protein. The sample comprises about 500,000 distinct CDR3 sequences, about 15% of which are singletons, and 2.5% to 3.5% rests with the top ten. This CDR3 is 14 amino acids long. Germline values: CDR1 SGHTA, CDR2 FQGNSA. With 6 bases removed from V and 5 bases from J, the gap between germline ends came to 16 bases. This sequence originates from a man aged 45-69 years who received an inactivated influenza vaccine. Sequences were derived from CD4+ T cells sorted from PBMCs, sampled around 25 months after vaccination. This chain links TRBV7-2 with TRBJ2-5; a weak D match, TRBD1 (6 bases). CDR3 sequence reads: CASRLGGPQETQYF. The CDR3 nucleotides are TGTGCCAGCAGGCTAGGGGGTCCCCAGGAGACCCAGTACTTC.